The 27 T cell receptor beta chains below come from one sample, sequenced in a study of T cell responses to AZD1222 COVID-19 vaccine. Clones were read by immunoSEQ multiplex PCR, and TCRdb kept only the in-frame ones, dropping some. The sample carries around 100,000 clones, around 90% recorded once. The sample here was peripheral blood, taken on day 0 of AZD1222 vaccination. The receptors were gathered from an adult in good health.

V and J are TRBV9 and TRBJ1-2; 8 bases line up with TRBD1. V shed 4 bases, J shed 8 bases, and the junction held 13 bases outside the gene matches. The CDR3 has 15 residues. Germline assignment: CDR1 SGDLS and CDR2 YYNGEE. In nucleotides, the CDR3 is TGTGCCAGCAGCACGGACAGGGCGGCAACGAGGGGCTACACCTTC. Translated: CASSTDRAATRGYTF.

The chain carries TRBV20-1 and TRBJ1-2; D not certain. Trimming took off 3 bases at V and 4 bases at J, with 6 bases between the two ends. The CDR3 runs 11 residues. Germline V gives CDR1 DFQATT, CDR2 SNEGSKA (reference sequence). CDR3 sequence reads: CSASAGYGYTF. CDR3 DNA sequence: TGCAGTGCTAGTGCCGGCTATGGCTACACCTTC.

The V and J genes are TRBV12-3 or TRBV12-4 and TRBJ1-1; no reliable D call. The CDR3 runs to 13 residues. Trimming took off 3 bases at V and 6 bases at J, with 11 bases between the two ends. The CDR3 region is CASSLRQSPEAFF. The CDR3 nucleotides are TGTGCCAGCAGTTTGCGCCAGTCCCCTGAAGCTTTCTTT.

V and J are TRBV6-5 and TRBJ1-5, with a weak D call TRBD1 (5 bases). Germline assignment: CDR1 MNHEY and CDR2 SVGAGI. There are 15 residues in the CDR3. The V end was cut by 4 bases, the J end by 2 bases, with 12 bases between. DNA for the CDR3: TGTGCCAGCAGTTGGAGACAGAGGGGCAATCAGCCCCAGCATTTT. Translation gives CASSWRQRGNQPQHF.

The rearrangement joins TRBV28 to TRBJ1-1; TRBD1 agrees at 9 bases. Unmatched junction bases numbered 8, after V lost 4 bases and J lost 8 bases. Germline V gene sequence: CDR1 MDHEN, CDR2 SYDVKM. The CDR3 loop spans 14 amino acids. DNA for the CDR3: TGTGCCAGCAGTTCGGGACAGGGTGGTTGGGAAGCTTTCTTT. Its translation is CASSSGQGGWEAFF.

The V gene is TRBV2, the J gene TRBJ1-1; 7 bases align to TRBD1. The CDR3 covers 15 residues. Trimming cost V 6 bases and J 5 bases; bases outside gene matches: 12. Per germline, CDR1 SNHLY and CDR2 FYNNEI. The CDR3 region is CASRGTVKRGTEAFF. The CDR3 nucleotides are TGTGCCAGCAGGGGGACAGTTAAACGGGGGACTGAAGCTTTCTTT.

This sequence joins TRBV20-1 and TRBJ1-2; D call uncertain. This CDR3 has 10 residues. With 4 bases removed from V and 6 bases from J, the gap between germline ends came to 6 bases. Germline CDR1 reads DFQATT; CDR2 reads SNEGSKA (reference sequence). This chain's CDR3 is CSANPDGYTF. The CDR3 coding sequence is TGCAGTGCTAATCCCGATGGCTACACCTTC.

The genes are TRBV7-2 and TRBJ1-5; D possibly corresponds to TRBD1 (5 bases). The CDR3 contains 16 residues. Trimming left V 5 bases short and J 1 base short, with 15 bases between. Germline CDR1 is SGHTA and CDR2 is FQGNSA. CDR3 sequence (DNA): TGTGCCAGCAGCCTTGACAGTGGGGCAAGCAATCAGCCCCAGCATTTT. Encoded protein: CASSLDSGASNQPQHF.

The chain has TRBV14 and TRBJ1-2; no firm D call. CDR3 length: 13 residues. Germline loops: CDR1 SGHDN, CDR2 FVKESK. The V gene lost 4 bases and the J gene lost 5 bases, with 11 bases spanning the gap. The CDR3 region has the DNA TGTGCCAGCAGCCCCCCGGAAGGGTATGGCTACACCTTC. Translation: CASSPPEGYGYTF.

This chain uses TRBV3-1 (or the pseudogene TRBV3-2) with TRBJ2-2, with D unclear. Trimming shortened V by 1 base and J by 7 bases, and 7 bases separated the two germline ends. CDR3 length: 13 residues. Germline V gene data show CDR1 as LGHDT and CDR2 as YNNKEL (reference sequence). In DNA, the CDR3 is TGTGCCAGCAGCCAAGTTGGAGTCGGGGAGCTGTTTTTT. Protein: CASSQVGVGELFF.

The chain uses TRBV6-5 and TRBJ1-1; a possible D gene is TRBD1 (6 bases). Between the trimmed V and J ends, which lost 6 bases and 9 bases, there was a span of 11 bases. This CDR3 is built from 11 residues. Per the germline V gene, CDR1 is MNHEY and CDR2 is SVGAGI. The CDR3, as DNA: TGTGCCAGCAGGCCTACAGGGAAAGCTTTCTTT. Translating it yields CASRPTGKAFF.

This clone was counted once. The chain has TRBV24-1 and TRBJ1-2, with D unresolved. The germline V gene has CDR1 KGHDR and CDR2 SFDVKD. The CDR3 contains 14 residues. The ends were cut back, 4 bases at V and 4 bases at J, with 12 bases in the middle. CDR3 sequence: CATSDPRTAYGYTF. As DNA, the CDR3 is TGTGCCACCAGTGACCCCAGGACCGCCTATGGCTACACCTTC.

V and J are TRBV11-2 and TRBJ1-4; D uncertain. The CDR3 spans 16 residues. With 1 base removed from V and 3 bases from J, the gap between germline ends came to 12 bases. Germline CDR1 and CDR2: SGHAT and FQNNGV. For the CDR3, the DNA is TGTGCCAGCAGCTTAGCGGTCACTTGGGCTAATGAAAAACTGTTTTTT. Translating gives CASSLAVTWANEKLFF.

This chain connects TRBV4-1 to TRBJ2-7; D is possibly TRBD1 or TRBD2 (7 bases each). V was cut by 4 bases and J by 4 bases, with 14 bases left in between. The CDR3 runs 14 residues. The germline V gene encodes CDR1 MGHRA and CDR2 YSYEKL. CDR3 region: CASSLKRGQYEQYF. CDR3 nucleotide sequence: TGCGCCAGCAGCCTAAAGCGGGGACAGTACGAGCAGTACTTC.

This clone was seen a single time. The chain carries TRBV5-1 and TRBJ2-1; 8 bases align to TRBD2. The length of the CDR3 is 16 residues. Germline values: CDR1 SGHRS, CDR2 YFSETQ. V shed 0 bases, J shed 4 bases, and the junction held 6 bases outside the gene matches. CDR3 amino acids: CASSLVSGSLYNEQFF. The CDR3 DNA sequence: TGCGCCAGCAGCTTGGTAAGCGGGAGTCTGTACAATGAGCAGTTCTTC.

The V gene is TRBV9, the J gene TRBJ2-2; D gene unclear. The CDR3 loop spans 13 amino acids. Germline CDR1 reads SGDLS; CDR2 reads YYNGEE. V lost 0 bases and J 4 bases, leaving 4 bases between the germline ends. The CDR3 nucleotides read TGTGCCAGCAGCGTAGGTGGCACCGGGGAGCTGTTTTTT. Its protein is CASSVGGTGELFF.

The chain employs TRBV6-5 and TRBJ2-5; 9 nucleotides align to TRBD2. The CDR3 consists of 15 residues. With V trimmed by 6 bases and J by 5 bases, 10 bases remained unmatched. CDR1 and CDR2 from the germline V gene are MNHEY and SVGAGI. CDR3 loop: CASRIAGAPGETQYF. Written as DNA, the CDR3 is TGTGCCAGCAGAATAGCGGGAGCCCCCGGGGAGACCCAGTACTTC.

The CDR3 DNA sequence: TGTGCCAGCAGCGTAGCTTCCCAACAAGGCACTGAAGCTTTCTTT. Its translation: CASSVASQQGTEAFF. The genes are TRBV9 and TRBJ1-1, with D uncertain. CDR1 and CDR2 from the germline V gene are SGDLS and YYNGEE. Trimming removed 0 bases at V and 4 bases at J, with 13 bases between. This CDR3 region has 15 residues.

The gene calls are TRBV30 and TRBJ1-3; D may be TRBD1 (6 bases). The CDR3 extends over 14 amino acids. Germline values: CDR1 GTSNPN, CDR2 SVGIG (reference sequence). V shed 3 bases and J shed 5 bases, with 14 bases lying between them. The CDR3 reads CAWRRRGGRNTIYF. The DNA for the CDR3 is TGTGCCTGGAGACGCCGAGGGGGAAGAAACACCATATATTTT.

V gene TRBV29-1 combines with J gene TRBJ2-1, with 10 bases that match TRBD1. CDR1 and CDR2 (germline): SQVTM, ANQGSEA. The CDR3 contains 13 residues. V shed 7 bases and J 6 bases; nucleotides not matched to a gene: 6. Written as DNA, the CDR3 is TGCAGCGCCGGGACAGGGGAGGGCAATGAGCAGTTCTTC. Translating it yields CSAGTGEGNEQFF.

The chain combines TRBV5-5 with TRBJ1-2; no reliable D call. This CDR3 has 14 amino acids. Germline V gene sequence: CDR1 SGHKS, CDR2 YYEKEE (reference sequence). Trimming removed 0 bases from V and 3 bases from J, with 9 bases in between. The CDR3 loop reads CASSLVAGHYGYTF. For the CDR3, the DNA is TGTGCCAGCAGCTTGGTTGCGGGCCACTATGGCTACACCTTC.

The rearrangement joins TRBV2 to TRBJ2-5; D unresolved. Germline loops: CDR1 SNHLY, CDR2 FYNNEI. Deletions cut 5 bases from V and 5 bases from J, with 12 bases between. This CDR3 has 13 residues. Here the CDR3 DNA reads TGTGCCAGCAGTCTTAATGACGGTGAGACCCAGTACTTC. Translation: CASSLNDGETQYF.

This clone was recorded a few times. The chain joins TRBV6-1 to TRBJ1-6; 9 bases fit TRBD1. CDR1 MNHNS and CDR2 SASEGT come from the germline V gene. With 3 bases clipped from V and 7 bases from J, the junction kept 4 bases outside the gene matches. CDR3 length: 15 amino acids. The CDR3 DNA is TGTGCCAGCAGTGACACCGGGACAGGGAATTCACCCCTCCACTTT. This encodes CASSDTGTGNSPLHF.

The rearrangement uses TRBV6-5 and TRBJ1-1, with D perhaps TRBD1 (5 bases). The germline V gene encodes CDR1 MNHEY and CDR2 SVGAGI. The V and J ends lost 4 bases and 1 base respectively, with 16 bases between them. The CDR3 has 16 amino acids. The CDR3 loop is CASSSIQDRENTEAFF. CDR3 nucleotide sequence: TGTGCCAGCAGTTCGATACAAGACAGAGAGAACACTGAAGCTTTCTTT.

This chain links TRBV6-6 with TRBJ1-3; D perhaps matches TRBD1 (6 bases). CDR3 length equals 13 residues. In germline, CDR1 is MNHNY, CDR2 SVGAGI (reference sequence). Deletions cut 0 bases from V and 9 bases from J, with 9 bases between. The CDR3 here is CASSYSTTGTIYF. In DNA, the CDR3 is TGTGCCAGCAGTTACTCGACGACAGGCACCATATATTTT.

The chain employs TRBV3-1 (or the pseudogene TRBV3-2) and TRBJ2-1, with unresolved D. Per the germline V gene, CDR1 is LGHDT and CDR2 is YNNKEL (reference sequence). The CDR3 covers 12 residues. The ends were cut back, 6 bases at V and 7 bases at J, with 10 bases in the middle. The chain's CDR3 is CASRHDTNEQFF. DNA of the CDR3: TGTGCCAGCAGACATGATACGAATGAGCAGTTCTTC.

The chain combines TRBV6-5 with TRBJ2-1; 12 bases are a match to TRBD2. The V gene's germline CDR1 is MNHEY and CDR2 SVGAGI. This CDR3 is built from 15 residues. Unmatched junction bases numbered 3, after V lost 6 bases and J lost 3 bases. DNA for the CDR3: TGTGCCAGCAGCCAGACTAGCGGGGGCTACAATGAGCAGTTCTTC. It specifies CASSQTSGGYNEQFF.